The rows below give T cell receptor beta chains drawn from one sample of a study of blood T cell repertoires in COVID-19. Produced via immunoSEQ multiplex PCR; TCRdb's table is partial and in-frame only. The top ten hold roughly 4.7% of the sample, which has hundreds of thousands of clones, roughly 80% seen once. The material sequenced was PBMCs or T cells enriched from blood (not recorded which). These receptors all come from a man aged 40-55 years who had been exposed to COVID-19. The CDR3 runs from the conserved cysteine through the conserved F or W. The order of the fields is CDR3 DNA, CDR3 protein, J gene, D gene, V gene, clone size. D genes are given only for firm matches. Size is stated for part of the rows, as once, few or many counts, or as a class when the clone is expanded.

TGTGCCAGCCCCTCCCCCCGGGGGGCGCATTATGGCTACACCTTC,CASPSPRGAHYGYTF,TRBJ1-2,NA,TRBV30,NA
TGTGCCACCAGTGGTTTTAGCGGGAGTGCAGATACGCAGTATTTT,CATSGFSGSADTQYF,TRBJ2-3,TRBD2,TRBV24-1,NA
TGTGCCAGCAGCGTTAACTGGTATGTTGGTGAGCAGTTCTTC,CASSVNWYVGEQFF,TRBJ2-1,NA,TRBV9,NA
TGCAGCCCTCGGCTGATGGAGGGCACTGAAGCTTTCTTT,CSPRLMEGTEAFF,TRBJ1-1,NA,TRBV29-1,NA
TGTGCCAGCACCAGCCCCAGGATCGGAAACACCATATATTTT,CASTSPRIGNTIYF,TRBJ1-3,NA,TRBV11-2,few
TGTGCCACCAGCAGAGATCTAGGGGACACCGGGGAGCTGTTTTTT,CATSRDLGDTGELFF,TRBJ2-2,NA,TRBV15,many
TGTGCCAGCAGCCCTACCGGGACTTCCAATTCACCCCTCCACTTT,CASSPTGTSNSPLHF,TRBJ1-6,NA,TRBV5-6,NA
TGTGCCAGCAGTTCTGCAGGGAGGGATGAGCAGTTCTTC,CASSSAGRDEQFF,TRBJ2-1,TRBD2,TRBV27,NA
TGTGCCAGCAGCCCTCGGGACACAAGGTTCCCCTACGAGCAGTACTTC,CASSPRDTRFPYEQYF,TRBJ2-7,NA,TRBV11-2,once
TGTGCCAGCAGCTTTCCTACAGAAGACAACTATGGCTACACCTTC,CASSFPTEDNYGYTF,TRBJ1-2,NA,TRBV13,NA
TGTAGCACGCGGAAGGCAGGGAACATTCAGTACTTC,CSTRKAGNIQYF,TRBJ2-4,NA,TRBV19,once
TGTGCCGCATCAACTAGCAATAAGTTTTCCTACGAGCAGTACTTC,CAASTSNKFSYEQYF,TRBJ2-7,NA,TRBV5-4,NA
TGCGCCAGCAGGCCGACTAGCGGGAGTACTGGGGCCAACGTCCTGACTTTC,CASRPTSGSTGANVLTF,TRBJ2-6,TRBD2,TRBV10-2,NA
TGTGCCAGCAGCCAGTCAGAGAGGCGCTCCCATACGCAGTATTTT,CASSQSERRSHTQYF,TRBJ2-3,NA,TRBV11-3,NA
TGTGCCAGCAGCTTATCAGCGGGAGGGCCGCAATACGAGCAGTACTTC,CASSLSAGGPQYEQYF,TRBJ2-7,TRBD2,TRBV7-9,NA
TGTGCCAGCAGCTTGGGGGCTGGAGAGCAGTACTTC,CASSLGAGEQYF,TRBJ2-7,NA,TRBV13,NA
TGTGCCAGTAGTATTGGGCAGTGGAACACTGAAGCTTTCTTT,CASSIGQWNTEAFF,TRBJ1-1,NA,TRBV19,NA
TGTGCCAGCTCTGGGGACAGGAACACTGAAGCTTTCTTT,CASSGDRNTEAFF,TRBJ1-1,TRBD1,TRBV18,NA
TGTGCCAGCAGCCCAGGACAGGGCAACACTGAAGCTTTCTTT,CASSPGQGNTEAFF,TRBJ1-1,TRBD1,TRBV11-1,NA
TGTGCCAGCAGCTCAGGACTAGCCCCCCTTGAGACCCAGTACTTC,CASSSGLAPLETQYF,TRBJ2-5,TRBD2,TRBV11-3,NA
TGTGCCAGCAGTTTAAAACTAAACACTGAAGCTTTCTTT,CASSLKLNTEAFF,TRBJ1-1,NA,TRBV12-3/TRBV12-4,few
TGTGCCATCAGTGGAGCGGGCCTGAGGGAGACCCAGTACTTC,CAISGAGLRETQYF,TRBJ2-5,NA,TRBV10-3,NA
TGTGCCAGCAGCGTAGTTTCGGCGGCCGGGGAGCTGTTTTTT,CASSVVSAAGELFF,TRBJ2-2,NA,TRBV9,NA
TGTGCCTGGAAGTTGACTAGCGGAGCCAATGAGCAGTTCTTC,CAWKLTSGANEQFF,TRBJ2-1,TRBD2,TRBV30,NA
TGTGCCTGGAGTGTCGGTGGACACAACTACGAGCAGTACTTC,CAWSVGGHNYEQYF,TRBJ2-7,NA,TRBV30,NA
TGTGCCAGCAGCAAATTGTCAGGGGCCCAACTAACCCAAGAGACCCAGTACTTC,CASSKLSGAQLTQETQYF,TRBJ2-5,NA,TRBV21-1,NA
TGCGCCAGCAGCTTGGCCCCTAGCGGGAGGAACACCGGGGAGCTGTTTTTT,CASSLAPSGRNTGELFF,TRBJ2-2,TRBD2,TRBV5-1,NA
TGTGCCAGCAGAACGGGCAGGAGGGATCAGCCCCAGCATTTT,CASRTGRRDQPQHF,TRBJ1-5,NA,TRBV27,NA
TGTGCCAGCAGTTCATTAGGGGCAGGCGCGAACACCGGGGAGCTGTTTTTT,CASSSLGAGANTGELFF,TRBJ2-2,NA,TRBV28,once
TGTGCCTGGGCCAACCTGGGGGGGAATGAGCAGTTCTTC,CAWANLGGNEQFF,TRBJ2-1,TRBD2,TRBV30,few
TGTGCCAGCAGTCCCCTTCAGGGGATGCGTTCACCCCTCCACTTT,CASSPLQGMRSPLHF,TRBJ1-6,NA,TRBV27,NA
TGTGCCAGCATCCGGGATCTCAATCAGCCCCAGCATTTT,CASIRDLNQPQHF,TRBJ1-5,NA,TRBV12-3/TRBV12-4,once
TGTGCCAGCAGCCGAAGTACGTCGGGACAGGGTTCCCCTTGGGAGCAGTACTTC,CASSRSTSGQGSPWEQYF,TRBJ2-7,TRBD1,TRBV3-1/TRBV3-2,NA
TGTGCCATCAGTGAGTCGGAAAACAGGGAGGAAGCTTTCTTT,CAISESENREEAFF,TRBJ1-1,NA,TRBV10-3,NA
TGTGCCAGCAGTGAATCTGGGAAGGTACTAGCGGGTTCGGCCTACGAGCAGTACTTC,CASSESGKVLAGSAYEQYF,TRBJ2-7,TRBD2,TRBV6-1,NA
TGTGCCAGCAGTTACAGGGGGCAGGGTTCACCCCTCCACTTT,CASSYRGQGSPLHF,TRBJ1-6,TRBD1,TRBV6-5,NA
TGCGCCAGCAGCGCCTCGGGGGGGCGTACAACTAATGAAAAACTGTTTTTT,CASSASGGRTTNEKLFF,TRBJ1-4,NA,TRBV5-1,NA
TGTGCCACCAGTGACCAATCCCCCGGGACAGGGTCGACAGATACGCAGTATTTT,CATSDQSPGTGSTDTQYF,TRBJ2-3,TRBD1,TRBV24-1,NA
TGTGCCAGCAGCTTAGCGGTCGGAGGGGTCCACGAGCAGTACTTC,CASSLAVGGVHEQYF,TRBJ2-7,NA,TRBV7-9,few
TGTGCCAGCAGCTCAGGACAGGCATCCGCTGAAGCTTTCTTT,CASSSGQASAEAFF,TRBJ1-1,TRBD1,TRBV4-2,once
TGCGCCAGCAGTGATTTACAGTCTGGAAACACCATATATTTT,CASSDLQSGNTIYF,TRBJ1-3,NA,TRBV10-1,NA
TGTGCCAGTAGGGCAGGGTCAGGATACGAGCAGTACTTC,CASRAGSGYEQYF,TRBJ2-7,NA,TRBV19,few
TGTGCCAGCTCACCGGCATATGAAGCTTTCTTT,CASSPAYEAFF,TRBJ1-1,NA,TRBV18,NA